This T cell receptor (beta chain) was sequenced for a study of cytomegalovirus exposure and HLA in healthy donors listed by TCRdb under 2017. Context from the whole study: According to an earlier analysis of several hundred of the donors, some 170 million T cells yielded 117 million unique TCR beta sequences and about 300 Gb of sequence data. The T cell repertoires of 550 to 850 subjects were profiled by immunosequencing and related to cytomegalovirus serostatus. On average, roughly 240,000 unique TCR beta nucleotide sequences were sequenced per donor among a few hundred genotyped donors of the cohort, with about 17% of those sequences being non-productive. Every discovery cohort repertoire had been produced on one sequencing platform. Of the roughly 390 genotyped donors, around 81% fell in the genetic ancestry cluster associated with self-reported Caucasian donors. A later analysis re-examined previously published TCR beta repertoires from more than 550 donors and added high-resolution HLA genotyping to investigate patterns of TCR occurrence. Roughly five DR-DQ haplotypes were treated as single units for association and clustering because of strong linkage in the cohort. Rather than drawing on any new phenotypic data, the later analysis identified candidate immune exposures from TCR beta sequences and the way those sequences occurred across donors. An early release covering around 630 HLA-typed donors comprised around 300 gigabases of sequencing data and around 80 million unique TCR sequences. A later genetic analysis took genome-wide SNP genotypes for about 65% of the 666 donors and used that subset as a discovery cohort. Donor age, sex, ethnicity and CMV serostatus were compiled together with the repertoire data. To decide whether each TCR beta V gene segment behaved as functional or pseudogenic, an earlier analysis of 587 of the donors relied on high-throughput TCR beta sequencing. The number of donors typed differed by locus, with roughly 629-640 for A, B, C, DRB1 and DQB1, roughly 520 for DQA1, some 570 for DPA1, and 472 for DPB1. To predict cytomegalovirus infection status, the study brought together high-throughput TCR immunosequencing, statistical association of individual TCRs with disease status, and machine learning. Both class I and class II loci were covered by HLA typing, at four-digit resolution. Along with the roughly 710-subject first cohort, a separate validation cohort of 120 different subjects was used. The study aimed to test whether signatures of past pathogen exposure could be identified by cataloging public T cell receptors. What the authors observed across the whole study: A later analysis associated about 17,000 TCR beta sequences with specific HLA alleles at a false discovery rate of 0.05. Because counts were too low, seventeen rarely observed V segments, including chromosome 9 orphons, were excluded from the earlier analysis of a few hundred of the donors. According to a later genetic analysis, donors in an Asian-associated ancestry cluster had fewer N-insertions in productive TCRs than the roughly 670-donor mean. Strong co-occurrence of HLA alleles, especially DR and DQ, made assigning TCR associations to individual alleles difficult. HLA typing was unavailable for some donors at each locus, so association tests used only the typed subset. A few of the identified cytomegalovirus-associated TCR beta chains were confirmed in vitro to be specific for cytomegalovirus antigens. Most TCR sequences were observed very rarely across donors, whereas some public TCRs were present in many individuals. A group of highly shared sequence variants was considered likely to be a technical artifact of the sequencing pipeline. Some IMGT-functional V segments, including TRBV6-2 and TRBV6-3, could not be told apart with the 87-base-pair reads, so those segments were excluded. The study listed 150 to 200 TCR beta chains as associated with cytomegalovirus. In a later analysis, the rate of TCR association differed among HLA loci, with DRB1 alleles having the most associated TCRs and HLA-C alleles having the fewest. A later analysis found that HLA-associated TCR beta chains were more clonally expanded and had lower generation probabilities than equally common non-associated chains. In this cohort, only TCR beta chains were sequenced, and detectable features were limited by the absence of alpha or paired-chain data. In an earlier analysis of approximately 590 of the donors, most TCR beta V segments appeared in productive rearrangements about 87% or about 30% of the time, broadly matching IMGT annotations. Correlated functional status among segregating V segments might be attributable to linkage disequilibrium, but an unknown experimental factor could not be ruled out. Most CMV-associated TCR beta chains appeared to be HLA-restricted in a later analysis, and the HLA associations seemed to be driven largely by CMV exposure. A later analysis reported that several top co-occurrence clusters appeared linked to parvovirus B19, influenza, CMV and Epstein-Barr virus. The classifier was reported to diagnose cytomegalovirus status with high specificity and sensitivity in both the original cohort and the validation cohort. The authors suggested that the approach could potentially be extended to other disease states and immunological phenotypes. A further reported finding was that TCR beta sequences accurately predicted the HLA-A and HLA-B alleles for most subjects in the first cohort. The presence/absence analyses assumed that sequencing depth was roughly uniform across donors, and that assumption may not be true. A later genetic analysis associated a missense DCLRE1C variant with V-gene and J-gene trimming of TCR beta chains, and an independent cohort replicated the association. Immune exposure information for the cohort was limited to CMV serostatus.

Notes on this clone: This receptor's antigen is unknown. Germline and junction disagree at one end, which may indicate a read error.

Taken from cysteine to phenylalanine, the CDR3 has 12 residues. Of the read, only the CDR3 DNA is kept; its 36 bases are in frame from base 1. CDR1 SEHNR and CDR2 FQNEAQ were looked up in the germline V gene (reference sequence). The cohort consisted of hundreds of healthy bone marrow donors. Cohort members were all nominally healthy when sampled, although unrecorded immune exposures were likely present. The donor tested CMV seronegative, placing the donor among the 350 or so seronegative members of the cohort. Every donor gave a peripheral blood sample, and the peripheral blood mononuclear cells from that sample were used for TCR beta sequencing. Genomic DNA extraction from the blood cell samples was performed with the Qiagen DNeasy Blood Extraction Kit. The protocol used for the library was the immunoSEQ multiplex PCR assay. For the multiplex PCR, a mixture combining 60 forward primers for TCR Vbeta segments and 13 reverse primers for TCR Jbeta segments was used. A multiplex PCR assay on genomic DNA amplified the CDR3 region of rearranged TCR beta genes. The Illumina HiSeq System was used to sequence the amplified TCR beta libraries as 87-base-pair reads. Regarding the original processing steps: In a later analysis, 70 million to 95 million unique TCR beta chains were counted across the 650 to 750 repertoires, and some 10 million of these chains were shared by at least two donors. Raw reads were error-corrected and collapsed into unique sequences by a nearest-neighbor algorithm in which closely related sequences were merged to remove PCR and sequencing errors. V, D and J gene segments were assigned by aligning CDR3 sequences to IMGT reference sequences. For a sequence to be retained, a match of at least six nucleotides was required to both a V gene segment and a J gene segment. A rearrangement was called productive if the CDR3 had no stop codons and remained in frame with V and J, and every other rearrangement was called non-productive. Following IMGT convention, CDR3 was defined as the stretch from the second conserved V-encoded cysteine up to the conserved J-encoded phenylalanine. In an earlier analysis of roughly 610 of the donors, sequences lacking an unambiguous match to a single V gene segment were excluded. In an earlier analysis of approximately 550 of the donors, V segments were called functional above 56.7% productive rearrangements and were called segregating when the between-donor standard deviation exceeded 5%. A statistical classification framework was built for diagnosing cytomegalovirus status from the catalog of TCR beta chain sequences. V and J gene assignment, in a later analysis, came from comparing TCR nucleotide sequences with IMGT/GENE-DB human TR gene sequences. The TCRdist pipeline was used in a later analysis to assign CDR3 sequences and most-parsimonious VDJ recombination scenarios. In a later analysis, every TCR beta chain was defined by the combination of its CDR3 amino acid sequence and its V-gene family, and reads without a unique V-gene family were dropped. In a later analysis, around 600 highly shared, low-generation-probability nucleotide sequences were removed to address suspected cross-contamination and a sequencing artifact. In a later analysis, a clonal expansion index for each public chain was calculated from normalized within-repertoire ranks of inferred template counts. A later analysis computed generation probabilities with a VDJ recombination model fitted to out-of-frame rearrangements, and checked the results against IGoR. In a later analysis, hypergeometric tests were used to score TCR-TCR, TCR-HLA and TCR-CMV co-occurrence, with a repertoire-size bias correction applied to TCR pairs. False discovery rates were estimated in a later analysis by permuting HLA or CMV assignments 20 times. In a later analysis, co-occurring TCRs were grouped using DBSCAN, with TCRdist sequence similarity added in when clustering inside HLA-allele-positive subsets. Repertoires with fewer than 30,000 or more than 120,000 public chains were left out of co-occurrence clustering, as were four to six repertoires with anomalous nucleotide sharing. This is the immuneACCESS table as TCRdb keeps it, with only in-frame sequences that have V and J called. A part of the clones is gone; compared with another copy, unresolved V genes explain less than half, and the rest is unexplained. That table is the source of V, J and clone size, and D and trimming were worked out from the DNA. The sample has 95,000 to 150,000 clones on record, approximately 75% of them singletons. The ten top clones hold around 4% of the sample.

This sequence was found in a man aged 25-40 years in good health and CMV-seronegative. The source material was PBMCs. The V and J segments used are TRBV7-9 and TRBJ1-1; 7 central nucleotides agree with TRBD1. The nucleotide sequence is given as TGTTCCAGCAGCTATACAGGGGCTGAAGCTTTCTTT. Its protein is CSSSYTGAEAFF.